Below, 5 T cell receptor beta chains from the same sample are listed, as sequenced in a study of post-analysis software for immune sequencing data. Study outcomes and limitations: Patients used five TRBV segments, including TRBV5-6, TRBV5-1 and TRBV20-1, more often than controls.

The library was made from cDNA and included unique molecular identifiers. One entry per CDR3 protein results from TCRdb running MiXCR on the PCR reads. The data hold roughly 800,000 distinct CDR3 sequences, with 46% observed a single time. These receptors have no identified antigens. The sample consisted of blood. These receptors were obtained from a girl between 5 and 17 years old with multiple sclerosis.

The gene calls are TRBV20-1 and TRBJ1-1; possibly TRBD1 for D (6 bases). Trimming pared 6 bases from V and 0 bases from J, leaving 11 bases between. The CDR3 loop spans 13 amino acids. The germline V gene has CDR1 DFQATT and CDR2 SNEGSKA (reference sequence). CDR3 residues: CSAPDRVNTEAFF. CDR3 sequence (DNA): TGCAGTGCCCCGGACAGAGTGAACACTGAAGCTTTCTTT.

The rearrangement links TRBV6-1 to TRBJ1-2; 8 bases match TRBD1. V dropped 8 bases and J dropped 4; count of bases not matched to a gene: 15. Germline V gene lookup returns CDR1 MNHNS and CDR2 SASEGT. The CDR3 loop spans 16 amino acids. CDR3 nucleotide sequence: TGTGCCAGCTTCAAAACCGCAGGGGGCTTCGGCTATGGCTACACCTTC. This gives the protein CASFKTAGGFGYGYTF.

The gene calls are TRBV18 and TRBJ1-2; D is perhaps TRBD1 (6 bases). Trimming removed 3 bases at V and 4 bases at J, with 15 bases between. CDR1 KGHSH and CDR2 LQKENI come from the germline V gene. The CDR3 is made up of 15 amino acids. CDR3 residues: CASSPGTNVGYGYTF. The CDR3 DNA follows: TGTGCCAGCTCACCTGGGACAAATGTTGGCTATGGCTACACCTTC.

The genes are TRBV20-1 and TRBJ2-5, with D maybe TRBD2 (6 bases). The CDR3 sequence is 15 residues long. The germline V and J ends were trimmed by 1 base and 5 bases, with 17 bases remaining between them. CDR1 is DFQATT, CDR2 SNEGSKA, per germline (reference sequence). DNA of the CDR3: TGCAGTGCTAGAGGCCCGGCTAGCGTTTACGAGACCCAGTACTTC. Encoded protein: CSARGPASVYETQYF.

The rearrangement links TRBV20-1 to TRBJ2-7; 12 bases are shared with TRBD2. V trimming: 0 bases; J trimming: 0 bases; junction bases outside the gene matches: 9. The CDR3 extends over 18 amino acids. Per germline, CDR1 DFQATT and CDR2 SNEGSKA (reference sequence). CDR3 amino acids: CSARDLGTSGSLSYEQYF. CDR3 DNA: TGCAGTGCTAGAGATCTCGGGACTAGCGGGTCCCTCTCCTACGAGCAGTACTTC.